This TCR beta chain was captured in a study of T cells in Graves' hyperthyroidism and ophthalmopathy. Uncontrolled infection, other autoimmune disease, pregnancy or lactation led to exclusion. Fresh 10 ml peripheral blood yielded PBMCs. The investigators amplified TCR beta CDR3 regions from RNA transcripts. HTBI primers were the set used in a first-round RT-PCR of the TCR CDR3. A single record per CDR3 protein comes from TCRdb applying MiXCR to the multiplex PCR reads. Counted here are some 570,000 distinct CDR3 sequences, 17% occurring once; the ten biggest clones make up 15% to 20%. Trimming at V came to 2 bases and at J to 4 bases, leaving 10 bases not matched to a gene. This CDR3 has 17 residues. Germline V gives CDR1 SNHLY, CDR2 FYNNEI.

The chain joins TRBV2 to TRBJ2-3, with TRBD2 matching over 9 bases. The sequenced sample consisted of blood. The TCR originated in a young woman with Graves' ophthalmopathy. The CDR3 sequence: CASSESGGRAMADTQYF. The CDR3 nucleotides read TGTGCCAGCAGTGAATCTGGCGGGAGGGCAATGGCAGATACGCAGTATTTT. The variable domain in full, with the rest retrieved from reference TRBV2 and TRBJ2-3, is EPEVTQTPSHQVTQMGQEVILRCVPISNHLYFYWYRQILGQKVEFLVSFYNNEISEKSEIFDDQFSVERPDGSNFTLKIRSTKLEDSAMYFCASSESGGRAMADTQYFGPGTRLTVL.